Listed below are T cell receptor beta chains from one sample, sequenced in a study of blood T cell repertoires in COVID-19. Using immunoSEQ multiplex PCR, the repertoire was profiled, and TCRdb retains in-frame clones only, with some absent. The sample carries tens of thousands of clones, more than 75% recorded once. Material for sequencing was peripheral blood. Receptors originate from a human donor in a cohort sampled during active COVID-19. Each CDR3 is given with its conserved first and last residue. The D gene is left open where the match is weak. Rows may omit the clone size; those that give it use once, few, many or a size class.

.	TRBJ1-5	TRBV24-1	14	.	TGTGCCACCAGTGATTACACCGACAGTCAGCCCCAGCATTTT	CATSDYTDSQPQHF
TRBD1	TRBJ1-2	TRBV27	14	.	TGTGCCAGCAGTTTAGATGGGACAGGGTATGGCTACACCTTC	CASSLDGTGYGYTF
TRBD2	TRBJ2-1	TRBV7-9	16	.	TGTGCCAGCAGCTCCAGGACTAGCGGGGGGAGAAATGAGCAGTTCTTC	CASSSRTSGGRNEQFF
TRBD2	TRBJ2-2	TRBV9	16	.	TGTGCCAGCAGCGTCGGGACTAGCGGAAACACCGGGGAGCTGTTTTTT	CASSVGTSGNTGELFF
TRBD1	TRBJ1-4	TRBV4-3	18	.	TGCGCCAGCAGCCCGGGAGGGGGCGGAAGCTGGCCTAATGAAAAACTGTTTTTT	CASSPGGGGSWPNEKLFF
.	TRBJ2-7	TRBV4-3	15	few	TGCGCCAGCAGCCAAGAGAGGAGGGGTAGCTACGAGCAGTACTTC	CASSQERRGSYEQYF
.	TRBJ2-2	TRBV7-6	15	many	TGTGCCAGCAGCTTATCCGTAATGAACACCGGGGAGCTGTTTTTT	CASSLSVMNTGELFF
.	TRBJ1-1	TRBV6-2/TRBV6-3	14	.	TGTGCCAGCAGTTTCTGGACAGCCAACACTGAAGCTTTCTTT	CASSFWTANTEAFF
TRBD1	TRBJ2-1	TRBV6-6	16	few	TGTGCCAGCAGTTCCCTAGACAGGGGGTCGTACAATGAGCAGTTCTTC	CASSSLDRGSYNEQFF
.	TRBJ2-3	TRBV7-2	12	.	TGTGCCAGCGAGTCTAATTCCGATACGCAGTATTTT	CASESNSDTQYF
TRBD1	TRBJ1-1	TRBV6-5	14	.	TGTGCCAGCAGTTCCGCAAGGGGGCACGCTGAAGCTTTCTTT	CASSSARGHAEAFF
TRBD2	TRBJ2-7	TRBV4-2	15	.	TGTGCCAGCAGCCGCTCACTAGCGGGAGTGGGGGAGCAGTACTTC	CASSRSLAGVGEQYF
.	TRBJ2-3	TRBV4-2	15	once	TGTGCCAGCAGCCCCCTCTTGAGCGGTGGGGATACGCAGTATTTT	CASSPLLSGGDTQYF
.	TRBJ2-5	TRBV5-1	15	.	TGCGCCAGCAGCTTGCTCGGACAAACTCAAGAGACCCAGTACTTC	CASSLLGQTQETQYF
TRBD2	TRBJ2-1	TRBV7-6	17	.	TGTGCCAGCAGCCCTCGGACTAGCGGGAGTCGATGGAATGAGCAGTTCTTC	CASSPRTSGSRWNEQFF
TRBD1	TRBJ2-1	TRBV15	15	once	TGTGCCACCAGCCGTCGGGACAGGGGAGGCGATGAGCAGTTCTTC	CATSRRDRGGDEQFF
.	TRBJ1-2	TRBV6-5	14	.	TGTGCCAGCAGTTACTCGAGGGCAGCTTATGGCTACACCTTC	CASSYSRAAYGYTF
.	TRBJ2-7	TRBV6-6	13	.	TGTGCCAGCAGTTGGGGGGGGCCCGCCGAGGAGGCCTTC	CASSWGGPAEEAF
TRBD1	TRBJ1-2	TRBV10-1	16	.	TGCGCCAGCAATCCGACGGACAGGGGGCGCGACTATGGCTACACCTTC	CASNPTDRGRDYGYTF
TRBD1	TRBJ1-1	TRBV5-4	15	.	TGTGCCAGCAGCTTGCCGGGACAGGGGGCGGTTAGAGCTTTCTTT	CASSLPGQGAVRAFF
TRBD2	TRBJ2-7	TRBV5-1	16	.	TGCGCCAGCAGCCCTAGGACTAGCGGGAGGGCGGGGGAGCAGTACTTC	CASSPRTSGRAGEQYF
TRBD2	TRBJ2-5	TRBV5-5	13	.	TGTGCCAGCAGCTGGCGGGAGGAAGAGACCCAGTACTTC	CASSWREEETQYF
TRBD1	TRBJ2-6	TRBV5-6	15	.	TGTGCCAGCAGCTCCGACAGGGAAAGTACCAACGTCCTGACTTTC	CASSSDRESTNVLTF
TRBD1	TRBJ1-5	TRBV6-2/TRBV6-3	13	.	TGTGCCAGCAGCGACAGGGGACCCCAGCCCCAGCATTTT	CASSDRGPQPQHF
.	TRBJ2-7	TRBV3-1/TRBV3-2	13	.	TGTGCCAGCAGCCCCTACGTAGTTGGCGAGCAGTACTTC	CASSPYVVGEQYF
.	TRBJ2-1	TRBV10-3	14	.	TGTGCCATCAGTGACCCCGGAGGAGACAATGAGCAGTTCTTC	CAISDPGGDNEQFF
.	TRBJ2-7	TRBV19	16	.	TGTGCCAGTAGTAGGGGATGGAGGGAGACGTCCTACGAGCAGTACTTC	CASSRGWRETSYEQYF
.	TRBJ1-2	TRBV9	12	once	TGTGCCAGCAGCCCCCGAGGTGAGGGCTACACCTTC	CASSPRGEGYTF
.	TRBJ1-6	TRBV29-1	14	.	TGCAGCGTTGAAAGGAGGAGGCCGTGGGCACCCCTCCACTTT	CSVERRRPWAPLHF
.	TRBJ2-4	TRBV6-5	14	.	TGTGCCAGCAGTTTTGGGCAGGGCCAAAACATTCAGTACTTC	CASSFGQGQNIQYF
.	TRBJ2-7	TRBV4-3	15	.	TGCGCCAGCAGCCACGCCCCGGAGGGGATCTACGAGCAGTACTTC	CASSHAPEGIYEQYF
.	TRBJ2-5	TRBV4-3	13	.	TGCGCCAGCAGCCAAGATTTTAGGGGGACCCAGTACTTC	CASSQDFRGTQYF
TRBD1	TRBJ2-6	TRBV10-3	17	.	TGTGCCATCAGTGAGTCACAGGGGACGGCTGGGGCCAACGTCCTGACTTTC	CAISESQGTAGANVLTF
.	TRBJ1-6	TRBV20-1	15	once	TGCAGTGCTAGTGGCGGAGGGGCTGGGCATTCACCCCTCCACTTT	CSASGGGAGHSPLHF
.	TRBJ2-1	TRBV4-3	13	.	TGCGCCAGCAGCCAAGGGCAATACAATGAGCAGTTCTTC	CASSQGQYNEQFF
.	TRBJ2-7	TRBV14	17	few	TGTGCCAGCAGCCAAGATTTCAGTTGGACAGCTACCTACGAGCAGTACTTC	CASSQDFSWTATYEQYF
.	TRBJ1-1	TRBV18	15	.	TGTGCCAGCTCACCACGTCCGAGTTTGAACACTGAAGCTTTCTTT	CASSPRPSLNTEAFF
TRBD2	TRBJ2-3	TRBV5-1	17	.	TGCGCCAGCAGCTGGGGACTAGCGGGGGGGCTCACAGATACGCAGTATTTT	CASSWGLAGGLTDTQYF
.	TRBJ2-5	TRBV4-1	15	few	TGCGCCAGCAGTTCCGGGACACCCCTCGGGGAGACCCAGTACTTC	CASSSGTPLGETQYF
TRBD1	TRBJ2-7	TRBV3-1/TRBV3-2	16	.	TGTGCCAGCAGCCCCCTCGTTGGGACAGGGTTTTACGAGCAGTACTTC	CASSPLVGTGFYEQYF
.	TRBJ1-3	TRBV7-8	17	few	TGTGCCAGCAGCTTAGGTCGGACAGTTAGCCTTCGAAACACCATATATTTT	CASSLGRTVSLRNTIYF
TRBD1	TRBJ2-7	TRBV9	13	few	TGTGCCAGCAGCGAAGGACAGGGCTACGAGCAGTACTTC	CASSEGQGYEQYF
TRBD2	TRBJ2-1	TRBV9	16	.	TGTGCCAGCACCGGAAGTAGCGGGGGGGACTACAATGAGCAGTTCTTC	CASTGSSGGDYNEQFF
TRBD1	TRBJ2-7	TRBV2	15	.	TGTGCCAGCAGGGGCACCGGGACAGGGCTATACGAGCAGTACTTC	CASRGTGTGLYEQYF
.	TRBJ2-7	TRBV28	15	.	TGTGCCACCACGGGGGTAGGGGGCAGGGCCTACGAGCAGTACTTC	CATTGVGGRAYEQYF
TRBD2	TRBJ2-7	TRBV19	14	.	TGTGCCAGTAGTGCAGGACTAGCGGGATATGAGCAGTACTTC	CASSAGLAGYEQYF
.	TRBJ1-1	TRBV6-5	14	.	TGTGCCAGCACCAAACAGGGAATGAACACTGAAGCTTTCTTT	CASTKQGMNTEAFF
.	TRBJ2-7	TRBV4-1	15	.	TGCGCCAGCAGCCAAGATCTCCAGGCAACCTACGAGCAGTACTTC	CASSQDLQATYEQYF
.	TRBJ1-6	TRBV6-1	15	.	TGTGCCAGCAGTGAATCCTCCGGGAATAATTCACCCCTCCACTTT	CASSESSGNNSPLHF
.	TRBJ2-3	TRBV5-4	15	once	TGTGCCAGCAGCTTGGCAATGGCTAGCACAGATACGCAGTATTTT	CASSLAMASTDTQYF
.	TRBJ2-2	TRBV7-9	14	.	TGTGCCAGCAGCCGGAGGGGTGGCACCGGGGAGCTGTTTTTT	CASSRRGGTGELFF
TRBD2	TRBJ2-7	TRBV7-9	17	.	TGTGCCAGCAGCTTAGCGTTTCTAGCGGGAGGGGACTACGAGCAGTACTTC	CASSLAFLAGGDYEQYF
.	TRBJ2-7	TRBV6-5	13	.	TGTGCCAGCAGTCCAGGGGACTCCTACGAGCAGTACTTC	CASSPGDSYEQYF
.	TRBJ1-3	TRBV7-2	15	.	TGTGCCAGCAGCACAGTGGTTCTCTCTGGAAACACCATATATTTT	CASSTVVLSGNTIYF
.	TRBJ1-4	TRBV4-1	14	few	TGCGCCAGCAGCTACACAGGGAGGGATGAAAAACTGTTTTTT	CASSYTGRDEKLFF
TRBD1	TRBJ1-1	TRBV11-2	15	.	TGTGCCAGCAGCAAATACAGGGGGGATAACACTGAAGCTTTCTTT	CASSKYRGDNTEAFF
.	TRBJ1-5	TRBV19	15	.	TGTGCCGGAGGGGTGGCGGGCTATAGCAATCAGCCCCAGCATTTT	CAGGVAGYSNQPQHF
TRBD2	TRBJ2-7	TRBV7-6	12	.	TGTGCCAGCAGTCACGGGAGGGACGAGCAGTACTTC	CASSHGRDEQYF
.	TRBJ2-5	TRBV18	14	.	TGTGCCAGCTCACAGCAGGGGCAGTTCGAGACCCAGTACTTC	CASSQQGQFETQYF
TRBD2	TRBJ2-5	TRBV7-2	14	.	TGTGCCAGCAGCTTACGGTCCGGGGGGGAGACCCAGTACTTC	CASSLRSGGETQYF